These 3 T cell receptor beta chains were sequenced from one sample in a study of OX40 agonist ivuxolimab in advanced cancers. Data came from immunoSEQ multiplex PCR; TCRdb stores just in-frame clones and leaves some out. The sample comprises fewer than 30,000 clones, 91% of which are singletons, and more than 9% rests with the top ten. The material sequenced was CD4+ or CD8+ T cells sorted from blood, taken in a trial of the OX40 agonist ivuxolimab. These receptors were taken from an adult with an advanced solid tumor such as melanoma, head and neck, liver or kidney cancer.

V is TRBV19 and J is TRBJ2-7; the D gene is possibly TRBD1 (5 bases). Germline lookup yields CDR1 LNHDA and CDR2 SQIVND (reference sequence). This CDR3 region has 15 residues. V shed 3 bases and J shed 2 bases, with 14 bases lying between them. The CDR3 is CASSIRFRGTYEQYF. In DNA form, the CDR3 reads TGTGCCAGTAGTATTAGGTTTAGGGGCACCTACGAGCAGTACTTC. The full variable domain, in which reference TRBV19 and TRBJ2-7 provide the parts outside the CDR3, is DGGITQSPKYLFRKEGQNVTLSCEQNLNHDAMYWYRQDPGQGLRLIYYSQIVNDFQKGDIAEGYSVSREKKESFPLTVTSAQKNPTAFYLCASSIRFRGTYEQYFGPGTRLTVT.

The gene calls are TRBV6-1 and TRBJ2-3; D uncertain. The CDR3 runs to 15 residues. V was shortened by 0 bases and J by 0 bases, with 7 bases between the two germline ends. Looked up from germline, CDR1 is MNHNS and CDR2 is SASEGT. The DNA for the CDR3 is TGTGCCAGCAGTGAAGCACGTCGCAGCACAGATACGCAGTATTTT. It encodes CASSEARRSTDTQYF.

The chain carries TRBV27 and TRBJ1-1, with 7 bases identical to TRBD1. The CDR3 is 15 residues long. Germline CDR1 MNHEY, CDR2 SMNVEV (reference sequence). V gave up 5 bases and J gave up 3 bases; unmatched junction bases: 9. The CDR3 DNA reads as TGTGCCAGCAGTGATATAACAGGGGCTGACACTGAAGCTTTCTTT. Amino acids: CASSDITGADTEAFF.